These 22 T cell receptor beta chains originate from one sample sequenced in a study of blood T cells in healthy people across ages. Using a J-beta primer mix together with a sample-barcoded 5' primer, a second PCR was run for roughly 6 to 12 cycles. Via MiXCR, TCRdb re-called the 5' RACE reads, giving one row per CDR3 protein. Of about 1.1 million distinct CDR3 sequences detected, 35% to 40% appear once; the ten largest clones hold over 10%. The sequencing input was blood. These receptors all stem from a man younger than 35 in good health.

This chain joins TRBV25-1 and TRBJ2-6; the D is unclear. The CDR3 is made up of 15 amino acids. Trimming pared 4 bases from V and 2 bases from J, leaving 9 bases between. The germline V gene encodes CDR1 MGHDK and CDR2 SYGVNS. CDR3 region: CASSGYTTGANVLTF. For the CDR3, the DNA is TGTGCCAGCAGTGGTTACACCACTGGGGCCAACGTCCTGACTTTC.

This clonotype was recorded many times. The J gene is TRBJ2-1, the V gene TRBV11-2; D is possibly TRBD1 (5 bases). CDR3 length: 11 residues. The germline V and J ends were trimmed by 3 bases and 15 bases, with 12 bases remaining between them. Germline values: CDR1 SGHAT, CDR2 FQNNGV. CDR3 bases: TGTGCCAGCAGCTTGACAGAAAAGGGGTTCTTC. Amino acid sequence: CASSLTEKGFF. Supplemented by reference TRBV11-2 and TRBJ2-1, the full variable domain reads EAGVAQSPRYKIIEKRQSVAFWCNPISGHATLYWYQQILGQGPKLLIQFQNNGVVDDSQLPKDRFSAERLKGVDSTLKIQPAKLEDSAVYLCASSLTEKGFFGPGTRLTVL.

The chain combines TRBV11-2 with TRBJ2-1, with D tentatively TRBD1 (6 bases). Trimming shortened V by 5 bases and J by 2 bases, and 16 bases separated the two germline ends. The germline V gene encodes CDR1 SGHAT and CDR2 FQNNGV. The CDR3 spans 16 residues. The CDR3, as DNA: TGTGCCAGCAGCCGAGGGGGTAGCGCACCCTACAATGAGCAGTTCTTC. Encoded protein: CASSRGGSAPYNEQFF.

The rearrangement uses TRBV12-3 or TRBV12-4 and TRBJ1-4; 8 positions agree with TRBD1. The V and J ends lost 6 bases and 12 bases, in that order; junction bases with no gene match: 9. The CDR3 is made up of 13 amino acids. The CDR3, as DNA: TGTGCCAGCAGCCGAATTACAGGGGGAGAACTGTTTTTT. Amino acid sequence: CASSRITGGELFF.

The chain combines TRBV20-1 with TRBJ1-2; no clear D. The CDR3 length is 12 residues. CDR1 and CDR2 (germline): DFQATT, SNEGSKA (reference sequence). The ends were cut back, 0 bases at V and 2 bases at J, with 4 bases in the middle. The CDR3 is CSAREGNYGYTF. The CDR3 DNA is TGCAGTGCTAGAGAGGGGAACTATGGCTACACCTTC.

The sample holds many counts of this clonotype. The chain is built from TRBV5-1 and TRBJ2-7; tentative D call: TRBD2 (5 bases). The V gene lost 3 bases and the J gene lost 3 bases, with 16 bases spanning the gap. The CDR3 totals 15 residues. CDR1 SGHRS and CDR2 YFSETQ come from the germline V gene. The CDR3 nucleotides read TGCGCCAGCAGCTACGGACTGACGGAGTTCTACGAGCAGTACTTC. It specifies CASSYGLTEFYEQYF. The full variable domain, its missing parts supplied by reference TRBV5-1 and TRBJ2-7, is KAGVTQTPRYLIKTRGQQVTLSCSPISGHRSVSWYQQTPGQGLQFLFEYFSETQRNKGNFPGRFSGRQFSNSRSEMNVSTLELGDSALYLCASSYGLTEFYEQYFGPGTRLTVT.

A few counts support this clonotype. The rearrangement joins TRBV20-1 to TRBJ1-2; TRBD1 agrees at 9 bases. V shed 6 bases, J shed 5 bases, and the junction held 7 bases outside the gene matches. This CDR3 has 13 residues. Looked up from germline, CDR1 is DFQATT and CDR2 is SNEGSKA (reference sequence). For the CDR3, the DNA is TGCAGTGCCCCCGCGGACAGGGGATATGGCTACACCTTC. This gives the protein CSAPADRGYGYTF.

The chain employs TRBV5-1 and TRBJ2-7, with 10 bases aligning to TRBD2. This CDR3 comprises 15 residues. Unmatched junction bases numbered 5, after V lost 2 bases and J lost 3 bases. Looked up from germline, CDR1 is SGHRS and CDR2 is YFSETQ. The CDR3 DNA reads TGCGCCAGCAGCTTAACCGGGACTAGCGACTACGAGCAGTACTTC. Protein product: CASSLTGTSDYEQYF.

For this clonotype: A read error may produce the germline difference seen at one junction end. V gene TRBV20-1 combines with J gene TRBJ1-1; D ambiguous. The CDR3 contains 14 residues. The germline V gene encodes CDR1 DFQATT and CDR2 SNEGSKA (reference sequence). The CDR3 loop reads CSAGDRTANTEAFF. CDR3 nucleotide sequence: TGCAGTGCTGGAGATCGAACAGCAAACACTGAAGCTTTCTTT.

The chain joins TRBV9 to TRBJ2-3, with 8 bases lining up with TRBD1. After removal of 0 bases from V and 2 bases from J, the junction contained 8 bases not matched to a gene. From germline, CDR1 is SGDLS and CDR2 YYNGEE. The CDR3 contains 17 residues. The CDR3 sequence: CASSVAPTGDLTDTQYF. CDR3 coding DNA: TGTGCCAGCAGCGTAGCTCCGACAGGGGACCTCACAGATACGCAGTATTTT.

This chain uses TRBV9 with TRBJ2-2, with D perhaps TRBD1 (6 bases). CDR1 and CDR2 (germline): SGDLS, YYNGEE. Trimming removed 1 base from V and 7 bases from J, with 11 bases in between. The CDR3 contains 14 residues. CDR3 nucleotide sequence: TGTGCCAGCAGCGTATTATCGACAGGCGGGGAGCTGTTTTTT. This gives the protein CASSVLSTGGELFF.

The chain uses TRBV29-1 and TRBJ2-2, with D possibly matching TRBD2 (5 bases). Trimming stripped 0 bases from V and 7 bases from J, with 12 bases between. The V gene's germline CDR1 is SQVTM and CDR2 ANQGSEA. The CDR3 runs 14 residues. The CDR3 is CSVEDTRVDGELFF. CDR3 nucleotides: TGCAGCGTTGAAGATACGAGGGTGGACGGGGAGCTGTTTTTT.

The V call is TRBV5-6, the J call TRBJ1-2; 10 bases match TRBD1. Germline CDR1 reads SGHDT; CDR2 reads YYEEEE. V shed 4 bases, J shed 13 bases, and the junction held 7 bases outside the gene matches. This CDR3 region has 12 residues. The CDR3 sequence: CASSRGQGVSTF. In nucleotides, the CDR3 is TGTGCCAGCAGCCGCGGACAGGGGGTGTCCACCTTC.

The chain has TRBV6-6 and TRBJ1-3; D might be TRBD1 (5 bases). Germline V CDR1 and CDR2: MNHNY, SVGAGI (reference sequence). V lost 4 bases, J lost 2 bases, and 12 bases lay in between. The CDR3 contains 15 residues. The DNA for the CDR3 is TGTGCCAGCAGTTTCGGGGGAGGGGCTGGAAACACCATATATTTT. Translating gives CASSFGGGAGNTIYF.

Concerning this clonotype itself: Given a much more abundant clone one base away, this may be a read error. This chain uses TRBV27 with TRBJ2-3, with D unresolved. Germline CDR1 and CDR2: MNHEY and SMNVEV (reference sequence). Trimming left V 6 bases short and J 7 bases short, with 14 bases between. The CDR3 runs 13 residues. The DNA for the CDR3 is TGTGCCAGCAGCTTCAGGTTGGCGAATACGCAGTATTTT. Its protein is CASSFRLANTQYF.

The rearrangement joins TRBV2 to TRBJ1-2, with 11 bases identical to TRBD1. The CDR3 has 15 residues. The germline V gene has CDR1 SNHLY and CDR2 FYNNEI. Trimming removed 5 bases from V and 5 bases from J; junction bases left unmatched: 7. CDR3: CASSKGTGGLYGYTF. CDR3 DNA sequence: TGTGCCAGCAGTAAGGGGACAGGGGGTCTGTATGGCTACACCTTC.

This chain uses TRBV5-6 with TRBJ1-5; maybe TRBD1 (5 bases). In germline, CDR1 is SGHDT, CDR2 YYEEEE. The CDR3 has 14 amino acids. The ends were cut back, 0 bases at V and 6 bases at J, with 10 bases in the middle. CDR3 DNA sequence: TGTGCCAGCAGCTTGGGACAGTCCGGTCAGCCCCAGCATTTT. It yields the protein CASSLGQSGQPQHF.

The rearrangement uses TRBV6-6 and TRBJ2-7, with D unresolved. The CDR3 extends over 15 amino acids. Trimming took 8 bases from V and 0 from J, leaving 17 bases between them. In germline, CDR1 is MNHNY, CDR2 SVGAGI (reference sequence). CDR3 sequence reads: CASSDGQDLSYEQYF. CDR3 nucleotides: TGTGCCAGCTCGGACGGGCAGGACCTCTCCTACGAGCAGTACTTC.

The chain uses TRBV20-1 and TRBJ2-5; D remains ambiguous. The CDR3 covers 12 residues. Deletions cut 5 bases from V and 11 bases from J, with 18 bases between. Germline values: CDR1 DFQATT, CDR2 SNEGSKA (reference sequence). CDR3 DNA sequence: TGCAGTGCTCCTGGACCTCCTACTGAGCAGTACTTC. Its protein is CSAPGPPTEQYF.

There are a few counts of this clonotype. The chain is built from TRBV12-3 or TRBV12-4 and TRBJ2-2, with 12 bases fitting TRBD2. V trimming: 8 bases; J trimming: 7 bases; junction bases outside the gene matches: 5. The CDR3 is 14 residues long. The CDR3 DNA reads as TGTGCCAGCGTAACTAGCGGGGGGCGCGGGGAGCTGTTTTTT. Translating it yields CASVTSGGRGELFF.

V gene TRBV5-1 combines with J gene TRBJ2-7, with TRBD1 matching over 9 bases. CDR3 length equals 16 residues. The V gene's germline CDR1 is SGHRS and CDR2 YFSETQ. The junction had 8 bases not matched to a gene; V was cut back by 3 bases and J by 1 base. This CDR3 is CASSCRRDRESYEQYF. The CDR3 DNA reads TGCGCCAGCAGCTGTAGAAGGGACAGGGAGTCCTACGAGCAGTACTTC.

The chain combines TRBV3-1 with TRBJ2-3; D not resolved. Per the germline V gene, CDR1 is LGHDT and CDR2 is YNNKEL (reference sequence). CDR3 length: 15 residues. V was pared by 0 bases and J by 0 bases, with 7 bases between. Here the CDR3 reads CASSQDAASTDTQYF. As DNA, the CDR3 is TGTGCCAGCAGCCAAGATGCGGCGAGCACAGATACGCAGTATTTT.